This T cell receptor beta chain emerged from a study of T cell responses to AZD1222 COVID-19 vaccine. As for the study in general: Pooled samples include second doses given at about 4 or 12 weeks.

Some clones are missing from TCRdb's copy, which holds only in-frame ones; the method was immunoSEQ multiplex PCR. This table has 110,000 to 150,000 clones, 80% to 90% appearing once. Trimming removed 0 bases at V and 4 bases at J, with 7 bases between. Germline V CDR1 and CDR2: SGDLS, YYNGEE. The CDR3 totals 13 residues. This clone was counted a single time. The clonotype comes from an adult in good health. Sequenced material: peripheral blood, taken on day 0 of AZD1222 vaccination. V and J are TRBV9 and TRBJ1-1; D not resolved. The CDR3: CASSVVSGTEAFF. The CDR3 DNA reads as TGTGCCAGCAGCGTAGTGTCCGGCACTGAAGCTTTCTTT.